One sample yielded the 22 T cell receptor beta chains listed below, sequenced in a study of T-cell memory formation after mild COVID-19. Each CDR3 protein is one row after TCRdb ran MiXCR on the 5' RACE reads. This table holds approximately 210,000 distinct CDR3 sequences, around 20% found once. The specimen was PBMCs or a T cell subset sorted from them (not recorded which). These receptors originate from an adult woman who had mild COVID-19 (a few samples of this study predate the infection). Cell type and time point are not known.

V gene TRBV7-8 combines with J gene TRBJ1-2; a possible D gene is TRBD1 (6 bases). There are 14 residues in the CDR3. Trimming stripped 4 bases from V and 5 bases from J, with 14 bases between. The germline gives CDR1 SGHVS, CDR2 FQNEAQ. The DNA for the CDR3 is TGTGCCAGCAGCTACAGGGATACGTCTTATGGCTACACCTTC. The encoded protein is CASSYRDTSYGYTF.

This clonotype was observed a handful of times. The chain uses TRBV7-9 and TRBJ2-7; no firm D call. The CDR3 sequence is 12 residues long. V was cut by 5 bases and J by 6 bases, with 11 bases left in between. Germline assignment: CDR1 SEHNR and CDR2 FQNEAQ (reference sequence). The CDR3 region has the DNA TGTGCCAGCAGCCTCCGGCTTGGCGAGCAGTACTTC. It is translated as CASSLRLGEQYF.

This clonotype has more than one count but fewer than ten. The V call is TRBV5-1, the J call TRBJ1-2; tentatively, D is TRBD1 (6 bases). The V gene lost 2 bases and the J gene lost 13 bases, with 18 bases spanning the gap. The length of the CDR3 is 13 residues. Germline V lookup: CDR1 SGHRS, CDR2 YFSETQ. The chain's CDR3 is CASSFGTSPGSTF. CDR3 bases: TGCGCCAGCAGCTTTGGGACAAGCCCCGGGAGCACCTTC.

The chain is built from TRBV7-3 and TRBJ2-5; D could derive from TRBD1 or TRBD2 (5 bases each). V was trimmed by 3 bases and J by 3 bases, leaving 11 bases between them. This CDR3 is built from 14 residues. The V gene's germline CDR1 is SGHTA and CDR2 FQGTGA. Here the CDR3 reads CASSFGTFEETQYF. Here the CDR3 DNA reads TGTGCCAGCAGCTTCGGGACGTTCGAAGAGACCCAGTACTTC.

The sample holds many counts of this clonotype. The chain combines TRBV6-5 with TRBJ2-1; tentative D call: TRBD2 (5 bases). The CDR3 runs to 14 residues. CDR1 is MNHEY, CDR2 SVGAGI, per germline. Trimming removed 0 bases from V and 9 bases from J, with 12 bases in between. The CDR3 loop is CASSYSTIAGEQFF. As DNA, the CDR3 is TGTGCCAGCAGTTACTCGACAATCGCGGGTGAGCAGTTCTTC.

The gene calls are TRBV25-1 and TRBJ2-7, with a tentative D call TRBD1 (6 bases). V was clipped by 3 bases and J by 4 bases, with 13 bases between them. The CDR3 runs 14 residues. Germline V gene sequence: CDR1 MGHDK, CDR2 SYGVNS. The CDR3 sequence is CASSDSTGLYEQYF. DNA for the CDR3: TGTGCCAGCAGTGACTCGACAGGTCTTTACGAGCAGTACTTC.

This clonotype was observed a few times. The chain uses TRBV11-2 and TRBJ2-3, with 7 bases lining up with TRBD2. Trimming at V came to 1 base and at J to 4 bases, leaving 8 bases not matched to a gene. The CDR3 covers 16 residues. CDR1 SGHAT and CDR2 FQNNGV come from the germline V gene. CDR3 residues: CASSLVSGGSADTQYF. In DNA form, the CDR3 reads TGTGCCAGCAGCTTAGTATCGGGCGGGAGTGCAGATACGCAGTATTTT.

Only a few counts were recorded for this clonotype. The gene calls are TRBV2 and TRBJ1-1; possibly TRBD1 for D (5 bases). Trimming cost V 1 base and J 4 bases, with 7 bases left between them. CDR1 is SNHLY and CDR2 is FYNNEI in the germline V gene. The CDR3 consists of 13 residues. The CDR3 protein is CASSEVGGTEAFF. For the CDR3, the DNA is TGTGCCAGCAGTGAAGTGGGGGGCACTGAAGCTTTCTTT.

This chain links TRBV7-3 with TRBJ2-3, with D perhaps matching TRBD2 (5 bases). The CDR3 runs to 14 residues. V was pared by 5 bases and J by 1 base, with 10 bases between. Germline V gene data show CDR1 as SGHTA and CDR2 as FQGTGA. Here the CDR3 DNA reads TGTGCCAGCAGCCCGCAGAGGGGCACAGATACGCAGTATTTT. Amino acid sequence: CASSPQRGTDTQYF.

The chain is built from TRBV3-1 and TRBJ2-3; tentatively, D is TRBD1 or TRBD2 (5 bases each). The CDR3 runs to 16 residues. V was clipped by 2 bases and J by 4 bases, with 16 bases between them. The germline V gene has CDR1 LGHDT and CDR2 YNNKEL (reference sequence). CDR3 DNA: TGTGCCAGCAGCCAAAGGAAACTAGTAGGGGCAGATACGCAGTATTTT. Encoded protein: CASSQRKLVGADTQYF.

This chain uses TRBV7-7 with TRBJ2-3, with 10 bases identical to TRBD2. This CDR3 spans 15 amino acids. Germline V CDR1 and CDR2: SSHAT, FNYEAQ (reference sequence). CDR3 protein: CASGMGTSGTDTQYF. The CDR3 nucleotides are TGTGCTAGCGGAATGGGGACTAGCGGCACAGATACGCAGTATTTT.

The chain employs TRBV14 and TRBJ2-7; tentative D call: TRBD1 (5 bases). This CDR3 comprises 15 residues. Trimming took 0 bases from V and 3 from J, leaving 12 bases between them. CDR1 is SGHDN, CDR2 FVKESK, per germline. The CDR3 bases are TGTGCCAGCAGCCAAGATCCCGGACAATTCTACGAGCAGTACTTC. Encoded protein: CASSQDPGQFYEQYF.

This clonotype has ten or more counts. The chain couples TRBV4-3 to TRBJ2-4, with TRBD1 matching over 7 bases. With 3 bases clipped from V and 4 bases from J, the junction kept 6 bases outside the gene matches. Looked up from germline, CDR1 is LGHNA and CDR2 is YSLEER. The CDR3 length is 15 residues. The CDR3 region is CASSQGGTAKNIQYF. The CDR3 nucleotides read TGCGCCAGCAGCCAGGGTGGGACAGCGAAAAACATTCAGTACTTC.

This clonotype has only a few counts. This chain joins TRBV7-9 and TRBJ1-1; a possible D gene is TRBD1 (5 bases). Germline lookup yields CDR1 SEHNR and CDR2 FQNEAQ (reference sequence). V lost 1 base to trimming and J lost 1 base, with 10 bases between them. The CDR3 is 15 residues long. This CDR3 reads CASSLERQGNTEAFF. Here the CDR3 DNA reads TGTGCCAGCAGCTTAGAGAGGCAGGGGAACACTGAAGCTTTCTTT.

This clonotype was counted only a few times. The V gene is TRBV3-1, the J gene TRBJ2-7; either TRBD1 or TRBD2 may supply D (5 bases each). This CDR3 contains 16 residues. Germline V gene data show CDR1 as LGHDT and CDR2 as YNNKEL (reference sequence). Trimming removed 0 bases at V and 1 base at J, with 13 bases between. CDR3 loop: CASSQDLRDGSYEQYF. CDR3 nucleotides: TGTGCCAGCAGCCAAGATTTAAGGGACGGATCCTACGAGCAGTACTTC.

This clonotype appeared a few times. The chain combines TRBV5-6 with TRBJ2-2; 11 bases line up with TRBD2. Germline V gene data show CDR1 as SGHDT and CDR2 as YYEEEE. The CDR3 spans 16 residues. Losses at the gene ends were 0 bases for V and 7 bases for J; bases not matched to a gene: 5. CDR3 sequence: CASSLVLAGADGELFF. The CDR3 DNA reads TGTGCCAGCAGCTTGGTACTAGCGGGGGCAGACGGGGAGCTGTTTTTT. The variable domain in full, completed from reference TRBV5-6 and TRBJ2-2, reads DAGVTQSPTHLIKTRGQQVTLRCSPKSGHDTVSWYQQALGQGPQFIFQYYEEEERQRGNFPDRFSGHQFPNYSSELNVNALLLGDSALYLCASSLVLAGADGELFFGEGSRLTVL.

The J gene is TRBJ2-5, the V gene TRBV30; D tentatively fits TRBD1 or TRBD2 (7 bases each). This CDR3 spans 15 amino acids. The germline gives CDR1 GTSNPN, CDR2 SVGIG (reference sequence). V lost 3 bases and J 1 base, leaving 15 bases between the germline ends. In DNA, the CDR3 is TGTGCCTGGAGGAGGGGGCGGGGGAGCCAAGAGACCCAGTACTTC. It codes for CAWRRGRGSQETQYF.

This rearrangement joins TRBV15 to TRBJ2-6, with 7 bases matching TRBD2. The CDR3 loop spans 16 amino acids. Germline V lookup: CDR1 LNHNV, CDR2 YYDKDF (reference sequence). V trimming: 0 bases; J trimming: 4 bases; junction bases outside the gene matches: 3. In DNA form, the CDR3 reads TGTGCCACCAGCAGAGACGGGGGGTCAGGGGCCAACGTCCTGACTTTC. Encoded protein: CATSRDGGSGANVLTF.

This chain joins TRBV5-1 and TRBJ2-1; D remains unclear. Germline CDR1 and CDR2: SGHRS and YFSETQ. The CDR3 is 15 amino acids. V was cut by 4 bases and J by 8 bases, with 19 bases left in between. The CDR3 is CASSLQRQDSDEQFF. CDR3 nucleotide sequence: TGCGCCAGCAGCCTACAGAGGCAGGATTCGGATGAGCAGTTCTTC.

V usage is TRBV2 and J usage is TRBJ2-5, with D unresolved. Germline CDR1 is SNHLY and CDR2 is FYNNEI. The germline V and J ends were trimmed by 4 bases and 7 bases, with 19 bases remaining between them. This CDR3 has 15 residues. The CDR3 DNA follows: TGTGCCAGCAGTGTTCAATGGGTGAATTTGGTGACCCAGTACTTC. Its translation is CASSVQWVNLVTQYF.

This clonotype was picked up a small number of times. The chain joins TRBV19 to TRBJ2-4, with D tentatively TRBD1 (6 bases). In germline, CDR1 is LNHDA, CDR2 SQIVND (reference sequence). CDR3 length equals 14 residues. V was pared by 4 bases and J by 2 bases, with 9 bases between. The CDR3 coding sequence is TGTGCCAGTAGTACACAGGGTTCCAAAAACATTCAGTACTTC. This encodes CASSTQGSKNIQYF.

This clonotype was counted ten times or more. The rearrangement joins TRBV20-1 to TRBJ2-1; D remains unclear. The CDR3 is 14 amino acids. Per the germline V gene, CDR1 is DFQATT and CDR2 is SNEGSKA (reference sequence). V lost 2 bases and J 4 bases, leaving 12 bases between the germline ends. The CDR3 spells CSARRADLYNEQFF. The CDR3 DNA reads as TGCAGTGCTAGAAGGGCGGACCTATACAATGAGCAGTTCTTC.